This TCR beta chain emerged from a study of blood T cell repertoires in COVID-19. The protocol was immunoSEQ multiplex PCR, while the TCRdb copy is restricted to in-frame clones and leaves out a portion. This sample has approximately 200,000 clones, with around 89% found just once. The CDR3 has 13 residues. The V end was cut by 2 bases, the J end by 0 bases, with 2 bases between. Germline V gene lookup returns CDR1 MDHEN and CDR2 SYDVKM. The chain has TRBV28 and TRBJ1-3; no clear D gene. What was sequenced was PBMCs or T cells enriched from blood (not recorded which). This sequence originates from a woman aged 18-35 years in a cohort exposed to, infected with or recovered from COVID-19 (not recorded which). The CDR3 DNA is TGTGCCAGCAGTTTACTCTCTGGAAACACCATATATTTT. It yields the protein CASSLLSGNTIYF.